The sequence of this T cell receptor beta chain was determined in a study of shared clonotypes between healthy human individuals. In its sample, this clone was seen once. The assay was immunoSEQ multiplex PCR, and TCRdb's table has in-frame clones only and misses some. Counted here are around 1.9 million clones, 85% to 95% occurring once; the ten biggest clones make up around 1.7%. Germline V CDR1 and CDR2: SGHDT, YYEEEE. CDR3 length: 15 amino acids. After removal of 7 bases from V and 9 bases from J, the junction contained 16 bases not matched to a gene. CD45RO-negative cells were positively selected for CCR7, leaving out terminally differentiated effector memory CD45RA+ cells.

Sequencing was performed on naive CD8+ T cells from PBMCs. The TCR comes from a man between 18 and 29 years old in good health. Some clones in this sample may be carry-over from other donors' samples. The rearrangement uses TRBV5-6 and TRBJ2-1, with 7 positions matching TRBD2. The CDR3 reads CASHVRASGLGEQFF. In DNA form, the CDR3 reads TGTGCCAGCCACGTCAGGGCTAGCGGCCTCGGTGAGCAGTTCTTC.